Listed here are 11 T cell receptor beta chains from one sample, sequenced in a study of T cell responses to AZD1222 COVID-19 vaccine. The method was immunoSEQ multiplex PCR; TCRdb's version includes in-frame clones alone and lacks a portion of them. In the table there are about 110,000 clones, 87% of which are singletons. The sequencing here drew on peripheral blood, taken 28 days after the second AZD1222 dose. These receptors were taken from an adult who received the AZD1222 COVID-19 vaccine.

Only a few counts were recorded for this clone. The genes are TRBV27 and TRBJ2-7, with 13 bases matching TRBD2. The length of the CDR3 is 15 residues. The V gene's germline CDR1 is MNHEY and CDR2 SMNVEV (reference sequence). After removal of 6 bases from V and 3 bases from J, the junction contained 5 bases not matched to a gene. The DNA of the CDR3 is TGTGCCAGCAGCCCGGGACTAGCGGGATACTACGAGCAGTACTTC. As protein: CASSPGLAGYYEQYF.

The chain is built from TRBV28 and TRBJ1-2, with 7 bases lining up with TRBD1. V trimming: 4 bases; J trimming: 5 bases; junction bases outside the gene matches: 7. This CDR3 is 14 amino acids long. Looked up from germline, CDR1 is MDHEN and CDR2 is SYDVKM. In DNA, the CDR3 is TGTGCCAGCAGTTCCTACGGGACAGATTATGGCTACACCTTC. It translates to CASSSYGTDYGYTF.

This clone appeared once. The chain is built from TRBV24-1 and TRBJ2-1; no reliable D call. Germline CDR1 and CDR2: KGHDR and SFDVKD. V was clipped by 2 bases and J by 2 bases, with 9 bases between them. The CDR3 covers 15 residues. The CDR3 DNA sequence: TGTGCCACCAGTGATTCCCGCAGAACCTACAATGAGCAGTTCTTC. This encodes CATSDSRRTYNEQFF.

The chain combines TRBV30 with TRBJ2-1; the match to TRBD2 covers 8 bases. This CDR3 contains 15 residues. The junction had 8 bases not matched to a gene; V was cut back by 3 bases and J by 4 bases. Germline CDR1 GTSNPN, CDR2 SVGIG (reference sequence). The CDR3 reads CAWSVFAGGYNEQFF. Here the CDR3 DNA reads TGTGCCTGGAGCGTTTTCGCGGGGGGATACAATGAGCAGTTCTTC.

This clone was seen a few times. J is TRBJ2-7 and V is TRBV7-2, with 14 bases identical to TRBD2. Germline values: CDR1 SGHTA, CDR2 FQGNSA. Losses at the gene ends were 2 bases for V and 5 bases for J; bases not matched to a gene: 11. This CDR3 contains 18 residues. Here the CDR3 DNA reads TGTGCCAGCAGCTTATCCGGGACTAGCGGGAGTTTTATTCACGAGCAGTACTTC. Its translation is CASSLSGTSGSFIHEQYF.

The CDR3 nucleotides are TGTGCCTGGTCGCAAGGGTTCTCTGGAAACACCATATATTTT. Translating it yields CAWSQGFSGNTIYF. V and J are TRBV30 and TRBJ1-3; D uncertain. V was cut by 5 bases and J by 0 bases, with 11 bases left in between. The CDR3 has 14 amino acids. Per germline, CDR1 GTSNPN and CDR2 SVGIG (reference sequence).

The chain recombines TRBV9 with TRBJ2-5; tentative D call: TRBD2 (5 bases). The CDR3 length is 15 residues. Trimming pared 0 bases from V and 1 base from J, leaving 10 bases between. Germline V gene data show CDR1 as SGDLS and CDR2 as YYNGEE. CDR3 nucleotides: TGTGCCAGCAGCGTAGCGACGGGATTCCAAGAGACCCAGTACTTC. Encoded protein: CASSVATGFQETQYF. The whole variable domain, remainder taken from reference TRBV9 and TRBJ2-5, is DSGVTQTPKHLITATGQRVTLRCSPRSGDLSVYWYQQSLDQGLQFLIQYYNGEERAKGNILERFSAQQFPDLHSELNLSSLELGDSALYFCASSVATGFQETQYFGPGTRLLVL.

V and J are TRBV14 and TRBJ2-2; 8 bases agree with TRBD2. Germline lookup yields CDR1 SGHDN and CDR2 FVKESK. J was trimmed by 0 bases and V by 0 bases; bases with no gene match: 3. This CDR3 is 17 amino acids long. The CDR3 DNA follows: TGTGCCAGCAGCCAAGACCTGGGACTAGCGAACACCGGGGAGCTGTTTTTT. Protein: CASSQDLGLANTGELFF.

This clone was observed a single time. The J gene is TRBJ1-5, the V gene TRBV6-5; D not certain. The V and J ends lost 5 bases and 16 bases respectively, with 15 bases between them. Germline V CDR1 and CDR2: MNHEY, SVGAGI. The CDR3 extends over 11 amino acids. The CDR3 spells CASSRSPVRHF. The DNA of the CDR3 is TGTGCCAGCAGTCGTTCCCCCGTACGCCATTTT.

The chain is built from TRBV27 and TRBJ2-3; D gene ambiguous. CDR1 MNHEY and CDR2 SMNVEV come from the germline V gene (reference sequence). V lost 6 bases and J lost 5, with 15 bases in between. The length of the CDR3 is 14 residues. CDR3 DNA: TGTGCCAGCAGGGCAGCCTATTTAGGAGATACGCAGTATTTT. Protein: CASRAAYLGDTQYF.

The chain carries TRBV7-9 and TRBJ1-1; 7 bases align to TRBD1. The V segment lost 5 bases and the J segment 1 base; nucleotides outside the gene matches: 4. Germline CDR1 SEHNR, CDR2 FQNEAQ (reference sequence). This CDR3 has 14 residues. The CDR3 coding sequence is TGTGCCAGCAGCGAAAGGGACAGGAACACTGAAGCTTTCTTT. Translation: CASSERDRNTEAFF.